A selection of T cell receptor beta chains follows, all from one sample in a study of cytomegalovirus exposure and HLA in healthy donors. Only in-frame clones appear in the TCRdb table, and some are missing; sequencing was by immunoSEQ multiplex PCR. The table has some 120,000 clones, 80% seen once. The sequenced material came from PBMCs. Receptors originate from a male donor in good health and CMV-seronegative. CDR3s include the opening cysteine and the closing phenylalanine or tryptophan. D genes are given only for firm matches. Only part of the rows carry a size: once, few, many, or a class if the clone is expanded.

v_call	j_call	cdr3_length	clone_size	d_call	cdr3_nt	cdr3_aa
TRBV9	TRBJ2-1	16	NA	NA	TGTGCCAGCAGCGTCGCGGGGAACCCCTCCTACAATGAGCAGTTCTTC	CASSVAGNPSYNEQFF
TRBV4-1	TRBJ1-6	17	NA	TRBD1	TGCGCCAGCAGCCAAGATCGGGGGACAGGGAATAATTCACCCCTCCACTTT	CASSQDRGTGNNSPLHF
TRBV18	TRBJ2-5	13	NA	NA	TGTGCCAGCTCACCCTCGGGGGAACAGACCCAGTACTTC	CASSPSGEQTQYF
TRBV6-6	TRBJ2-7	14	NA	NA	TGTGCCAGCAGTTACCCCGACAGAGCCTACGAGCAGTACTTC	CASSYPDRAYEQYF
TRBV16	TRBJ2-3	15	NA	NA	TGTGCCAGCAGCCAATCCAACAAGCGGACAGATACGCAGTATTTT	CASSQSNKRTDTQYF
TRBV27	TRBJ2-2	15	NA	NA	TGTGCCAGCAGTTATGCAGGGGCAAACACCGGGGAGCTGTTTTTT	CASSYAGANTGELFF
TRBV5-4	TRBJ2-7	16	NA	NA	TGTGCCAGCAGCGCGTCCCAGGGGTTTACTTCCTACGAGCAGTACTTC	CASSASQGFTSYEQYF
TRBV21-1	TRBJ1-1	16	NA	NA	TGTGCCAGCAGCAAATCCCTGACAGGTTCGAACACTGAAGCTTTCTTT	CASSKSLTGSNTEAFF
TRBV19	TRBJ2-7	16	NA	TRBD1	TGTGCCAGTAGTATAGCACTAGACAGGGGATTGCACGAGCAGTACTTC	CASSIALDRGLHEQYF
TRBV6-5	TRBJ1-2	14	few	TRBD1	TGTGCCAGCAGTTCGACAGGGACGCTCTATGGCTACACCTTC	CASSSTGTLYGYTF
TRBV19	TRBJ1-2	16	NA	TRBD1	TGTGCCAGTAACCACAGGGGCGCGATCATTCCCTATGGCTACACCTTC	CASNHRGAIIPYGYTF
TRBV7-9	TRBJ2-1	16	NA	TRBD2	TGTGCCAGCAGCGGAGTCGTACGGGAGGGGGTGAATGAGCAGTTCTTC	CASSGVVREGVNEQFF
TRBV6-6	TRBJ1-4	13	NA	TRBD1	TGTGCCAGCAGTTACGGGACAGGAGAAAAACTGTTTTTT	CASSYGTGEKLFF
TRBV6-4	TRBJ2-5	15	NA	TRBD2	TGTGCCAGCAGTTTACTAGCGGGAGGTCAAGAGACCCAGTACTTC	CASSLLAGGQETQYF
TRBV5-1	TRBJ1-3	15	NA	NA	TGCGCCAGCAGCTTGGTCTCCGGGGCTGGAAACACCATATATTTT	CASSLVSGAGNTIYF
TRBV6-5	TRBJ1-2	15	NA	NA	TGTGCCAGCAGTTACTCGTTTCCAGGAAACTATGGCTACACCTTC	CASSYSFPGNYGYTF
TRBV5-1	TRBJ1-5	15	NA	TRBD1	TGCGCCAGCAGCGTGGAAGGACAGGTTTTTCAGCCCCAGCATTTT	CASSVEGQVFQPQHF
TRBV30	TRBJ2-7	14	NA	TRBD1	TGTGCCTGGAGTCCCGGGACAGGATCCTACGAGCAGTACTTC	CAWSPGTGSYEQYF
TRBV4-2	TRBJ2-7	15	NA	TRBD2	TGTGCCAGCAGCCAAGGGGAGCGGGAGGTAGACGAGCAGTACTTC	CASSQGEREVDEQYF
TRBV2	TRBJ2-2	12	NA	NA	TGTGCCAGCAGTGACATTACCGGGGAGCTGTTTTTT	CASSDITGELFF
TRBV12-5	TRBJ2-1	18	NA	TRBD2	TGTGCTAGTGGTTTGGTAAGCGGGCTAGCGGTTCCCTACAATGAGCAGTTCTTC	CASGLVSGLAVPYNEQFF
TRBV11-2	TRBJ1-3	16	NA	NA	TGTGCCAGCAGCTTGGGTCGGGACACCTTCGGAAACACCATATATTTT	CASSLGRDTFGNTIYF
TRBV6-5	TRBJ2-2	16	NA	NA	TGTGCCAGCAGTTACTCGTCGGTGGCGGGCACCGGGGAGCTGTTTTTT	CASSYSSVAGTGELFF
TRBV5-5	TRBJ2-7	14	NA	NA	TGTGCCAGCAGCTCACTCTCCGGGGTCTACGAGCAGTACTTC	CASSSLSGVYEQYF
TRBV19	TRBJ2-1	17	NA	TRBD2	TGTGCCAGTAGTGGCTCGACTAGCGGGACCTCTTCGGTTGAGCAGTTCTTC	CASSGSTSGTSSVEQFF
TRBV11-2	TRBJ1-3	15	NA	TRBD1	TGTGCCAGCAGCTTAGGGACAGGGTTTGGAAACACCATATATTTT	CASSLGTGFGNTIYF
TRBV12-5	TRBJ2-3	18	NA	NA	TGTGCTAGTGGTTCGACTACTCTGAACGGGAGACACGCAGATACGCAGTATTTT	CASGSTTLNGRHADTQYF
TRBV4-3	TRBJ2-7	15	NA	NA	TGCGCCAGCAGCCAAGACCGGAGAAGCGCTCTCGAGCAGTACTTC	CASSQDRRSALEQYF
TRBV28	TRBJ1-2	11	NA	TRBD1	TGTGCCAGCAGGACAGGGAGTGGCTACACCTTC	CASRTGSGYTF
TRBV5-1	TRBJ2-3	14	NA	NA	TGCGCCAGCAGCTTGGGCACAGGGACAGATACGCAGTATTTT	CASSLGTGTDTQYF
TRBV7-6	TRBJ2-2	18	NA	TRBD1	TGTGCCAGCAGCTTCACCGCCGGGACAGGGGTATGGACCGGGGAGCTGTTTTTT	CASSFTAGTGVWTGELFF
TRBV4-2	TRBJ2-7	13	NA	NA	TGTGCCAGCAGCCAAGATAAGGGGCAGGGCTTAGGCTTC	CASSQDKGQGLGF
TRBV6-1	TRBJ2-3	15	NA	NA	TGTGCCAGCAGTGAGAGGGACACAAGCACAGATACGCAGTATTTT	CASSERDTSTDTQYF
TRBV4-2	TRBJ2-2	15	few	TRBD2	TGTGCCAGCAGCCAAGAAGCGGGAGGGCCCGGGGAGCTGTTTTTT	CASSQEAGGPGELFF
TRBV6-4	TRBJ1-2	14	NA	NA	TGTGCCAGCAGTGACGGCGACAGCTCCTATGGCTACACCTTC	CASSDGDSSYGYTF
TRBV28	TRBJ2-2	14	few	NA	TGTGCCAGCAGTTTACGGACAGAAATCGGGGAGCTGTTTTTT	CASSLRTEIGELFF
TRBV6-5	TRBJ1-4	15	NA	NA	TGTGCCAGCAGTTCCCCCGGTGACAGTAATGAAAAACTGTTTTTT	CASSSPGDSNEKLFF
TRBV30	TRBJ2-7	17	NA	NA	TGTGCCTGGAGCGCGGGCCTTGGTTTTAGTGGTCCCCACGAGCAGTACTTC	CAWSAGLGFSGPHEQYF
TRBV5-4	TRBJ1-3	15	NA	NA	TGTGCCAGCAGCTTGTGGCGGGGCACTGGAAACACCATATATTTT	CASSLWRGTGNTIYF
TRBV6-1	TRBJ2-3	15	few	TRBD2	TGTGCCAGCAGTGAACTAGCGGGTAGCACAGATACGCAGTATTTT	CASSELAGSTDTQYF
TRBV7-2	TRBJ2-5	15	NA	NA	TGTGCCAGCAACCCGAAAAGGGGGTACCAAGAGACCCAGTACTTC	CASNPKRGYQETQYF